This T cell receptor beta chain stems from a study of blood T cell repertoires in COVID-19 (dated by TCRdb to about 2020). In the study overall: Collaborator samples came from the United States, Italy and Spain and covered acute and convalescent phases of COVID-19. The repertoires were made available in a free public database intended to serve as a resource for research on the immune response to SARS-CoV-2. A de-identified subject ID, COVID-19 status, age in years and sex were almost always included in the sample metadata. Samples were obtained from the ongoing ImmuneRACE study (first 160 participants) and from about 1,300 subjects provided by 6 global collaborators. The material from the prospective study consisted of cDNA or gDNA derived from T cells, B-cell-depleted T cells, or PBMCs. Deeply sampled blood TCRbeta repertoires from subjects exposed to, actively infected with, or recovered from COVID-19 were included in the dataset. HLA class I and class II types, where available, came from metadata supplied by the sample provider rather than from assay-based typing.

The study at large found these results: The amount of clinical and demographic metadata varied by source and participant and was provided uncurated.

With respect to this clone: Which antigen it targets is not known. The input lacks base qualities; no much larger clone sits a single base away.

The collaborating institutions used their own protocols to collect whole blood in K2EDTA tubes. For TCRbeta analysis, collaborators shipped samples in one of three forms: frozen whole blood, isolated PBMCs, or DNA extracted from either of those sample types. TCRbeta CDR3 regions were amplified from genomic DNA by means of the immunoSEQ Assay, a bias-controlled multiplex PCR. The original methods were these. Within the assay, amplification of reference gene primers was used to estimate how many nucleated cells each sample contained. To quantify the absolute abundance of each unique TCRbeta CDR3 rearrangement, sequence reads were collapsed and filtered. Productive Simpson clonality was computed per sample as the square root of Simpson's diversity index over productive rearrangements. Entries here come from immuneACCESS through TCRdb and include only in-frame sequences with V and J called. Some clones fail to appear in such tables; in the studies checked, an unresolved V gene covers under half of the shortfall, and the cause of the remainder is unknown. The V and J calls and the clone size are those of that table, but D and trimming were determined from the DNA. This sample holds 100,000 to 150,000 clones; 87% were observed only once. The top ten constitute over 2% of the sample.

Sequenced material: peripheral blood. The sequence was obtained from a man aged 50-60 years with active COVID-19.

The bases read TGCGCCAGCAGCCCACAAGGGGTAAACACTGAAGCTTTCTTT. It translates as CASSPQGVNTEAFF. This chain is built from TRBV5-1 and TRBJ1-1; the D gene is perhaps TRBD1, from 5 matching bases. Taken from cysteine to phenylalanine, the CDR3 has 14 residues. Here the CDR3 DNA is all that survives: 42 bases in frame from base 1. The germline V gene gives CDR1 as SGHRS and CDR2 as YFSETQ. V and J are truncated by 4 bases and 2 bases respectively, leaving an intervening sequence of 12 bases. Joined to the reference TRBV5-1 and TRBJ1-1 proteins, this CDR3 gives the full variable domain: KAGVTQTPRYLIKTRGQQVTLSCSPISGHRSVSWYQQTPGQGLQFLFEYFSETQRNKGNFPGRFSGRQFSNSRSEMNVSTLELGDSALYLCASSPQGVNTEAFFGQGTRLTVV.